A single TCR beta chain is shown here with its context. Its target antigen remains unknown. The sample holds no much larger clone one base away, and base qualities are not on file. TCRbeta CDR3 regions were amplified from genomic DNA using the immunoSEQ Assay, a bias-controlled multiplex PCR. In the source study's methods: The number of nucleated cells in each sample was estimated by amplification of reference gene primers within the assay. Sequence reads were collapsed and filtered to measure the absolute abundance of every unique TCRbeta CDR3 rearrangement. For each sample, productive Simpson clonality was calculated by taking the square root of Simpson's diversity index across productive rearrangements. The table was pulled from immuneACCESS by TCRdb, which kept in-frame rearrangements only. Such tables lose some clones; where checked, under half of the loss comes from unresolved V genes, and the rest has no known cause. The V and J calls and the clone size are those of that table, but D and trimming were determined from the DNA. Within this sample are 60,000 or so clones, with around 89% of them counted one time only. 8.3% of the sample belongs to the ten largest clones.

Collaborating institutions collected whole blood in K2EDTA tubes following their own protocols. For TCRbeta analysis, collaborators shipped samples as frozen whole blood, isolated PBMCs, or DNA extracted from either of those sample types. This specimen belongs to a study of blood T cell repertoires in COVID-19 (dated by TCRdb to the early 2020s). Background on the whole study: Samples from collaborators originated in the United States, Italy and Spain and spanned both the acute and convalescent phases of COVID-19. Sample metadata almost always included a de-identified subject ID, COVID-19 status, age in years and sex. The repertoires were released in a freely available public database meant as a resource for research on the immune response to SARS-CoV-2. Where available, HLA class I and class II types were obtained from metadata supplied by the sample provider rather than from assay-based typing. Samples came from the ongoing ImmuneRACE study (first 160 participants) plus 1,254 subjects from 6 global collaborators. The material from the prospective study consisted of cDNA or gDNA derived from T cells, B-cell-depleted T cells, or PBMCs. Subjects who had been exposed to COVID-19, were actively infected with it, or had recovered from it provided the deeply sampled blood TCRbeta repertoires that made up the dataset. Summary of the overall study and its limitations: The amount of clinical and demographic metadata varied by source and participant and was provided uncurated.

The germline V gene gives CDR1 as KGHSH and CDR2 as LQKENI. The CDR3 spans 15 residues, from the cysteine through the phenylalanine. The only DNA kept is the CDR3, 45 bases in frame from the first base. Trimming costs V 3 bases and J 8 bases, and their ends lie 17 bases apart. The sequence was obtained from a human donor with active COVID-19. The donor label of this sample is uncertain. The sequence links TRBV18 to TRBJ1-3; the D gene cannot be named for sure. The sample comprised peripheral blood. The CDR3 region: CASSPSYRRADTIYF. In nucleotides, the sequence is TGTGCCAGCTCACCGAGCTATCGGAGGGCGGACACCATATATTTT.